This TCR beta chain was captured in a study of shared clonotypes between healthy human individuals. Adult Caucasians living in Nashville, Tennessee made up all of the donors. Here immunoSEQ multiplex PCR was the method, and the copy in TCRdb shows in-frame clones only, minus some. Of over a million clones listed, nearly 99% were seen once; the top ten hold 0.4% to 0.55%. The V end lost 9 bases, the J end lost 4 bases, and 15 bases lay between the germline ends. CDR1 and CDR2 from the germline V gene are SGDLS and YYNGEE. The CDR3 spans 13 residues. The material sequenced was naive CD4+ T cells sorted from blood. The subset denotes: CD45RA+ positively selected. This TCR derives from a man aged 25-45 years in good health. The chain joins TRBV9 to TRBJ2-3; possibly TRBD2 for D (5 bases). CDR3 in DNA: TGTGCCACAAATCGCCTAGCCGCAGATACGCAGTATTTT. It translates to CATNRLAADTQYF. Using reference TRBV9 and TRBJ2-3 for the parts outside the CDR3, the full variable domain is DSGVTQTPKHLITATGQRVTLRCSPRSGDLSVYWYQQSLDQGLQFLIQYYNGEERAKGNILERFSAQQFPDLHSELNLSSLELGDSALYFCATNRLAADTQYFGPGTRLTVL.